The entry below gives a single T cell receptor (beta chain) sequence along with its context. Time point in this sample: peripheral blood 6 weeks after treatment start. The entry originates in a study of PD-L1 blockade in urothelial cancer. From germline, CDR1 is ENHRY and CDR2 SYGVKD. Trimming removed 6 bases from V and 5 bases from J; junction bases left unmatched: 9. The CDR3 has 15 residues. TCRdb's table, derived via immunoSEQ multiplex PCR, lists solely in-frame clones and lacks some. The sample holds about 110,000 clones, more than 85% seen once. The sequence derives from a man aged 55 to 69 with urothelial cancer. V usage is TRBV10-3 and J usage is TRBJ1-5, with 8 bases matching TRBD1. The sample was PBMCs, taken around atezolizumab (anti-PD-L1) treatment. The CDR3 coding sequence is TGTGCCATCAGGCGAAACAGGGGGTCGGATCAGCCCCAGCATTTT. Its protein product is CAIRRNRGSDQPQHF.